Sequencing of this TCR beta chain was carried out in a study of human T cells and chemical hapten exposure. Study details: Each patch test put 0.01% DPC on the upper back, and results were read at 6 days.

Original handling: A typical sample had some 96,000 TCRs, with about 23,224 to 690,600 overall. TCRdb re-analysed the RACE reads in MiXCR, keeping a single row per CDR3 protein. For this entry, the V and J calls and clone size follow TCRdb and not the study's own pipeline. The table lists 380,000 or so distinct CDR3 sequences, around 5% of them singletons. Study-wide results and caveats: PT1 expanded TCR numbers tracked positively with patch test score. Every donor had alopecia, and their immune response may therefore differ from healthy people's.

Germline V gives CDR1 SGHRS, CDR2 YFSETQ. With 4 bases clipped from V and 4 bases from J, the junction kept 14 bases outside the gene matches. The CDR3 has 18 amino acids. This clonotype was counted a few times. Its antigen is not known. The time point denotes: patch test 1, 2 weeks after DPC sensitization. The sample's treatment: therapeutic diphenylcyclopropenone sensitization with weekly scalp DPC. The genes are TRBV5-1 and TRBJ2-3; 11 nucleotides match TRBD2. This receptor was identified in a woman between 45 and 65 years old with alopecia areata. Some clones in this sample may be carry-over from other donors' samples. The sample was whole blood, taken in connection with sensitization to the hapten diphenylcyclopropenone (DPC). CDR3 DNA sequence: TGCGCCAGCAGCCGATTAGGGGTACTAGCGGGAGCAGCAGATACGCAGTATTTT. It yields the protein CASSRLGVLAGAADTQYF.